A single sample is the source of the 23 T cell receptor beta chains below, sequenced in a study of blood T cell repertoires in COVID-19. The method was immunoSEQ multiplex PCR; TCRdb's version includes in-frame clones alone and lacks a portion of them. This sample has roughly 230,000 clones, with 70% to 90% found just once. The material sequenced was peripheral blood. The receptors were sampled from a man aged 50-59 years with acute or convalescent COVID-19.

The chain combines TRBV7-9 with TRBJ2-1; 10 bases agree with TRBD1. The length of the CDR3 is 16 residues. CDR1 and CDR2 (germline): SEHNR, FQNEAQ (reference sequence). Trimming took 7 bases from V and 8 from J; bases not matched to a gene: 14. The CDR3 here is CASNPRIDRGLDEQFF. CDR3 bases: TGTGCCAGCAACCCTCGAATAGACAGGGGGCTCGATGAGCAGTTCTTC.

Points on this clone: The DNA is left out, because the CDR3 cannot be placed on it with certainty; the CDR3 is given as TCRdb lists it. The gene calls are TRBV12-3 or TRBV12-4 and TRBJ2-1; the table's TRBD1 call for D was not verified on the DNA. Including both end residues, the CDR3 is 13 amino acids long. CDR3 residues: CASILDSNNEQFF.

The rearrangement links TRBV29-1 to TRBJ2-2, with D tentatively TRBD1 (5 bases). This CDR3 spans 12 amino acids. The V end lost 3 bases, the J end lost 3 bases, and 5 bases lay between the germline ends. The germline gives CDR1 SQVTM, CDR2 ANQGSEA. For the CDR3, the DNA is TGCAGCGTTGACAGGGACACCGGGGAGCTGTTTTTT. It encodes CSVDRDTGELFF.

This chain links TRBV6-5 with TRBJ2-5, with 7 bases matching TRBD1. Trimming at V came to 0 bases and at J to 4 bases, leaving 8 bases not matched to a gene. Looked up from germline, CDR1 is MNHEY and CDR2 is SVGAGI. The CDR3 is made up of 16 amino acids. CDR3: CASSYSTTGVAETQYF. The CDR3 nucleotides read TGTGCCAGCAGTTACTCGACTACAGGGGTCGCAGAGACCCAGTACTTC.

This clone has a single count. This sequence joins TRBV5-1 and TRBJ1-1; the match to TRBD1 covers 9 bases. The V gene end was trimmed by 4 bases and the J gene end by 4 bases; junction bases not matched to a gene: 5. Germline V gene lookup returns CDR1 SGHRS and CDR2 YFSETQ. The length of the CDR3 is 14 residues. CDR3: CASSGQGTSTEAFF. The CDR3 DNA is TGCGCCAGCAGCGGACAGGGGACGAGCACTGAAGCTTTCTTT.

The rearrangement links TRBV7-6 to TRBJ2-7; 10 positions agree with TRBD2. Germline V CDR1 and CDR2: SGHVS, FNYEAQ. The CDR3 runs to 15 residues. After removal of 5 bases from V and 4 bases from J, the junction contained 8 bases not matched to a gene. The CDR3 is CASSLSGRGRYEQYF. CDR3 nucleotide sequence: TGTGCCAGCAGCCTGAGCGGGAGGGGAAGGTACGAGCAGTACTTC. Supplemented by reference TRBV7-6 and TRBJ2-7, the full variable domain reads GAGVSQSPRYKVTKRGQDVALRCDPISGHVSLYWYRQALGQGPEFLTYFNYEAQQDKSGLPNDRFSAERPEGSISTLTIQRTEQRDSAMYRCASSLSGRGRYEQYFGPGTRLTVT.

The gene calls are TRBV7-8 and TRBJ2-3; D ambiguous. Deletions cut 5 bases from V and 2 bases from J, with 11 bases between. The CDR3 consists of 14 residues. CDR1 and CDR2 from the germline V gene are SGHVS and FQNEAQ. Here the CDR3 reads CASSVQTTTDTQYF. The CDR3 coding sequence is TGTGCCAGCAGCGTACAGACCACCACAGATACGCAGTATTTT.

The rearrangement uses TRBV11-2 and TRBJ2-1; 11 nucleotides align to TRBD2. Unmatched junction bases numbered 5, after V lost 4 bases and J lost 0 bases. CDR3 length equals 17 residues. The germline V gene encodes CDR1 SGHAT and CDR2 FQNNGV. The DNA for the CDR3 is TGTGCCAGCAGCTATCGAGGGACTAGCGGCTCCTACAATGAGCAGTTCTTC. This codes for CASSYRGTSGSYNEQFF.

The chain couples TRBV9 to TRBJ1-6; TRBD1 aligns across 8 bases. Trimming removed 5 bases from V and 1 base from J; junction bases left unmatched: 2. The germline V gene encodes CDR1 SGDLS and CDR2 YYNGEE. The CDR3 is 15 amino acids. The CDR3 loop reads CASRDRESYNSPLHF. For the CDR3, the DNA is TGTGCCAGCAGGGACAGGGAGTCCTATAATTCACCCCTCCACTTT.

The chain joins TRBV15 to TRBJ2-2, with 7 bases lining up with TRBD2. Germline CDR1 LNHNV, CDR2 YYDKDF (reference sequence). The V segment lost 7 bases and the J segment 4 bases; nucleotides outside the gene matches: 12. The CDR3 has 16 residues. The CDR3 nucleotides read TGTGCCACCAAGGCGGGAGCTCCCGGGAGCACCGGGGAGCTGTTTTTT. This sequence encodes CATKAGAPGSTGELFF.

The chain combines TRBV6-5 with TRBJ1-1; D is undetermined. The CDR3 loop spans 11 amino acids. Trimming shortened V by 8 bases and J by 7 bases, and 11 bases separated the two germline ends. CDR1 is MNHEY, CDR2 SVGAGI, per germline. The CDR3 reads CASESVVEAFF. Here the CDR3 DNA reads TGTGCCAGCGAGTCGGTGGTTGAAGCTTTCTTT.

The chain joins TRBV5-1 to TRBJ2-2; no firm D call. CDR1 and CDR2 (germline): SGHRS, YFSETQ. This CDR3 comprises 16 residues. Trimming stripped 0 bases from V and 5 bases from J, with 14 bases between. The CDR3 here is CASSLDKTRRTGELFF. The CDR3, as DNA: TGCGCCAGCAGCTTGGACAAGACTCGAAGAACCGGGGAGCTGTTTTTT.

The J gene is TRBJ1-1, the V gene TRBV7-3, with D possibly matching TRBD1 (5 bases). Trimming took 5 bases from V and 0 from J, leaving 10 bases between them. The germline V gene has CDR1 SGHTA and CDR2 FQGTGA. The CDR3 totals 14 residues. The CDR3 DNA reads as TGTGCCAGCAGCCCCGTAGGGGTGAACACTGAAGCTTTCTTT. Translated: CASSPVGVNTEAFF. The full variable domain, completed using reference TRBV7-3 and TRBJ1-1, is GAGVSQTPSNKVTEKGKYVELRCDPISGHTALYWYRQSLGQGPEFLIYFQGTGAADDSGLPNDRFFAVRPEGSVSTLKIQRTERGDSAVYLCASSPVGVNTEAFFGQGTRLTVV.

The V and J genes are TRBV5-1 and TRBJ2-2; D remains ambiguous. Germline V gives CDR1 SGHRS, CDR2 YFSETQ. Trimming took off 1 base at V and 6 bases at J, with 7 bases between the two ends. CDR3 size: 13 residues. The DNA of the CDR3 is TGCGCCAGCAGCTTGCCTACGGCCGGGGAGCTGTTTTTT. Its protein product is CASSLPTAGELFF.

The chain couples TRBV4-1 to TRBJ1-2; D remains ambiguous. V dropped 4 bases and J dropped 4 bases, with 13 bases sitting between them. This CDR3 region has 14 residues. CDR1 and CDR2 from the germline V gene are MGHRA and YSYEKL. The CDR3 reads CASSPSLFSYGYTF. DNA of the CDR3: TGCGCCAGCAGCCCCTCGCTGTTTAGCTATGGCTACACCTTC.

The V and J genes are TRBV11-1 and TRBJ2-2; D gene ambiguous. The CDR3 is 13 residues long. Germline CDR1 and CDR2: SGHAT and FQDESV (reference sequence). Trimming cost V 5 bases and J 4 bases, with 8 bases left between them. The DNA for the CDR3 is TGTGCCAGCAGCACCGGTCCCACCGGGGAGCTGTTTTTT. This encodes CASSTGPTGELFF.

The rearrangement uses TRBV6-5 and TRBJ2-2, with D possibly TRBD1 on 6 matching bases. Germline V gives CDR1 MNHEY, CDR2 SVGAGI. This CDR3 region has 13 residues. Trimming stripped 8 bases from V and 7 bases from J, with 14 bases between. The CDR3 DNA sequence: TGTGCCAGCTATAAAGGGGGAATCGGGGAGCTGTTTTTT. Translation gives CASYKGGIGELFF.

The V call is TRBV13, the J call TRBJ1-2; perhaps TRBD1 as D (5 bases). The ends were cut back, 3 bases at V and 4 bases at J, with 12 bases in the middle. In germline, CDR1 is PRHDT, CDR2 FYEKMQ (reference sequence). The length of the CDR3 is 14 residues. DNA of the CDR3: TGTGCCAGCAGCTTGGCAGGGAATCGCTATGGCTACACCTTC. Amino acids: CASSLAGNRYGYTF.

The table lists this clone with a count of one. This chain joins TRBV27 and TRBJ1-1, with unresolved D. CDR1 MNHEY and CDR2 SMNVEV come from the germline V gene (reference sequence). The CDR3 spans 13 residues. V lost 6 bases to trimming and J lost 1 base, with 9 bases between them. The CDR3 here is CASRAWRNTEAFF. CDR3 nucleotide sequence: TGTGCCAGCAGAGCCTGGAGGAACACTGAAGCTTTCTTT.

This sequence joins TRBV15 and TRBJ2-3; perhaps TRBD1 as D (6 bases). This CDR3 is 12 amino acids long. Trimming stripped 3 bases from V and 9 bases from J, with 10 bases between. In germline, CDR1 is LNHNV, CDR2 YYDKDF (reference sequence). This chain's CDR3 is CATSSSTGTQYF. For the CDR3, the DNA is TGTGCCACCAGCAGCTCCACAGGGACGCAGTATTTT.

The rearrangement uses TRBV7-9 and TRBJ2-2, with D perhaps TRBD1 (6 bases). The CDR3 runs to 15 residues. The germline CDR1 and CDR2 sequences are SEHNR and FQNEAQ (reference sequence). Trimming took 5 bases from V and 4 from J, leaving 14 bases between them. The DNA of the CDR3 is TGTGCCAGCAGCCCCGACAGGTCTGGCACCGGGGAGCTGTTTTTT. It encodes CASSPDRSGTGELFF.

The V gene is TRBV23-1, the J gene TRBJ2-5, with D tentatively TRBD2 (5 bases). TRBV23-1 is an ORF for which the function is uncertain. V lost 3 bases to trimming and J lost 2 bases, with 10 bases between them. This CDR3 is built from 14 residues. CDR3 coding DNA: TGCGCCAGCAGTCAGCGAGGGAGACAAGAGACCCAGTACTTC. Amino acid sequence: CASSQRGRQETQYF.

This clone was counted between two and nine times. The rearrangement joins TRBV28 to TRBJ1-4, with TRBD1 as a possible D gene (6 bases). The CDR3 loop spans 14 amino acids. Trimming took off 3 bases at V and 7 bases at J, with 12 bases between the two ends. In germline, CDR1 is MDHEN, CDR2 SYDVKM. The CDR3 DNA sequence: TGTGCCAGCAGTTTGGCAGGGGTCGCTGAAAAACTGTTTTTT. Translating it yields CASSLAGVAEKLFF.